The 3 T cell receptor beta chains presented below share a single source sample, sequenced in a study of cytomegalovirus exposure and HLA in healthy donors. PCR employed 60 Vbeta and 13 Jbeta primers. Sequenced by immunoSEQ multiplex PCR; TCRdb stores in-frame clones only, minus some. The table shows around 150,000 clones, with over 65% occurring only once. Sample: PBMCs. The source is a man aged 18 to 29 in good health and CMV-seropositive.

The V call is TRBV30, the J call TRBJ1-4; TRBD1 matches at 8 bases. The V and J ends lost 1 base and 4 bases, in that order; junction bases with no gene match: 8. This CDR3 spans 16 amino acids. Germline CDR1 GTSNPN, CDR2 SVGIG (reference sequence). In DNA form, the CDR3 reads TGTGCCTGGAGTGCCCTGCGACAGGGGAGTAATGAAAAACTGTTTTTT. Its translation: CAWSALRQGSNEKLFF.

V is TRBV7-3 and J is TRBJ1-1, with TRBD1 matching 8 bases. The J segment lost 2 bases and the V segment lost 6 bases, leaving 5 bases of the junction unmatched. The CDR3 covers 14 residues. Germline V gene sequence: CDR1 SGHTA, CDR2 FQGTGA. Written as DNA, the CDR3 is TGTGCCAGCAGAACCGGACAGGGTAACACTGAAGCTTTCTTT. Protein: CASRTGQGNTEAFF.

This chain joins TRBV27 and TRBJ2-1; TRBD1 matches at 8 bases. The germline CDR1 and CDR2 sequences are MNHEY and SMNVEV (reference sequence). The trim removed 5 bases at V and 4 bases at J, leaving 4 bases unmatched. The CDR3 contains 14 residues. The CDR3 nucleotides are TGTGCCAGCAGTACACGACAGGGGTACAATGAGCAGTTCTTC. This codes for CASSTRQGYNEQFF.